This T cell receptor beta chain was recorded in a study of T cells expressing NK-cell markers. Study details: There were seven HCMV-seropositive donors and one seronegative donor among the eight sequenced. Whole-study findings and limits: Uncertainty persisted over the HCMV specificity of expanded NKG2C+ T cell clones.

Turning to this clonotype: Its antigen remains unidentified.

5'RACE template switching with UMIs produced the TCR beta cDNA. From its re-call of the 5' RACE reads, TCRdb lists each CDR3 protein once, without DNA. Recorded for this sample: under 500,000 distinct CDR3 sequences. The CDR3 runs to 13 residues. The V gene's germline CDR1 is SGHDN and CDR2 FVKESK. This receptor was taken from a woman aged 18-69 years in good health. The sequenced sample consisted of blood T cells: a sorted CD56 or NKG2C T cell subset, CD4+ or CD8+ T cells, or bulk PBMC T cells (not recorded which). J is TRBJ2-7 and V is TRBV14; TCRdb selects TRBD1, and the lack of DNA leaves this call unchecked. The CDR3 sequence: CASSRSRGYEQYF.